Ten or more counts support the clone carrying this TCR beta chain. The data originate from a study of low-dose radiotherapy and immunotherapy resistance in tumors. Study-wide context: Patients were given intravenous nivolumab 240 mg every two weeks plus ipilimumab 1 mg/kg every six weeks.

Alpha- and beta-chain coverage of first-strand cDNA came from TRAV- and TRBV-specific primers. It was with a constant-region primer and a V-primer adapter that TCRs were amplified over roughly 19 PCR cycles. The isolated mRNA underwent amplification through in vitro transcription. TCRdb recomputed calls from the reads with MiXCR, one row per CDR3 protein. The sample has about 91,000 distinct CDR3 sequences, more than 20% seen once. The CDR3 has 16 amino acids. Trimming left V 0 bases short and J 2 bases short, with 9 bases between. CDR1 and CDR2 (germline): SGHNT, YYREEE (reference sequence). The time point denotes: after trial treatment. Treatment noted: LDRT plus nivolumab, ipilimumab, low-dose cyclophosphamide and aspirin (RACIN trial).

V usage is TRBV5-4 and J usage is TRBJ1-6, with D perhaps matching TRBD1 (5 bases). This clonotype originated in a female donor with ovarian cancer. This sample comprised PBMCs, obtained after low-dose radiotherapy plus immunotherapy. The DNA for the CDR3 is TGTGCCAGCAGCTTGGACAGGACGGCCTATAATTCACCCCTCCACTTT. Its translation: CASSLDRTAYNSPLHF.